This record covers a single T cell receptor beta chain. Trimming shortened V by 4 bases and J by 0 bases, and 10 bases separated the two germline ends. CDR1 SGHRS and CDR2 YFSETQ come from the germline V gene. This CDR3 has 14 residues. These data originate in a study of OX40 agonist ivuxolimab in advanced cancers. In the study overall: Ivuxolimab is a fully human IgG2 antibody that activates OX40 (CD134). The dose-escalation group included hepatocellular carcinoma, melanoma, renal cell carcinoma and head and neck cancer.

This table comes from immunoSEQ multiplex PCR, and its TCRdb copy is limited to in-frame clones, with some not included. The sample has about 48,000 clones, under 85% seen once. Blood samples were obtained at baseline, cycle 4 day 1, and cycle 7 day 1. The chain recombines TRBV5-1 with TRBJ1-2, with D possibly matching TRBD1 (5 bases). This TCR was sampled from an adult with an advanced solid tumor such as melanoma, head and neck, liver or kidney cancer. Sequences were derived from CD4+ or CD8+ T cells sorted from blood, sampled in a trial of the OX40 agonist ivuxolimab. CDR3 sequence: CASSPGGSNYGYTF. CDR3 coding DNA: TGCGCCAGCAGCCCGGGGGGATCTAACTATGGCTACACCTTC.